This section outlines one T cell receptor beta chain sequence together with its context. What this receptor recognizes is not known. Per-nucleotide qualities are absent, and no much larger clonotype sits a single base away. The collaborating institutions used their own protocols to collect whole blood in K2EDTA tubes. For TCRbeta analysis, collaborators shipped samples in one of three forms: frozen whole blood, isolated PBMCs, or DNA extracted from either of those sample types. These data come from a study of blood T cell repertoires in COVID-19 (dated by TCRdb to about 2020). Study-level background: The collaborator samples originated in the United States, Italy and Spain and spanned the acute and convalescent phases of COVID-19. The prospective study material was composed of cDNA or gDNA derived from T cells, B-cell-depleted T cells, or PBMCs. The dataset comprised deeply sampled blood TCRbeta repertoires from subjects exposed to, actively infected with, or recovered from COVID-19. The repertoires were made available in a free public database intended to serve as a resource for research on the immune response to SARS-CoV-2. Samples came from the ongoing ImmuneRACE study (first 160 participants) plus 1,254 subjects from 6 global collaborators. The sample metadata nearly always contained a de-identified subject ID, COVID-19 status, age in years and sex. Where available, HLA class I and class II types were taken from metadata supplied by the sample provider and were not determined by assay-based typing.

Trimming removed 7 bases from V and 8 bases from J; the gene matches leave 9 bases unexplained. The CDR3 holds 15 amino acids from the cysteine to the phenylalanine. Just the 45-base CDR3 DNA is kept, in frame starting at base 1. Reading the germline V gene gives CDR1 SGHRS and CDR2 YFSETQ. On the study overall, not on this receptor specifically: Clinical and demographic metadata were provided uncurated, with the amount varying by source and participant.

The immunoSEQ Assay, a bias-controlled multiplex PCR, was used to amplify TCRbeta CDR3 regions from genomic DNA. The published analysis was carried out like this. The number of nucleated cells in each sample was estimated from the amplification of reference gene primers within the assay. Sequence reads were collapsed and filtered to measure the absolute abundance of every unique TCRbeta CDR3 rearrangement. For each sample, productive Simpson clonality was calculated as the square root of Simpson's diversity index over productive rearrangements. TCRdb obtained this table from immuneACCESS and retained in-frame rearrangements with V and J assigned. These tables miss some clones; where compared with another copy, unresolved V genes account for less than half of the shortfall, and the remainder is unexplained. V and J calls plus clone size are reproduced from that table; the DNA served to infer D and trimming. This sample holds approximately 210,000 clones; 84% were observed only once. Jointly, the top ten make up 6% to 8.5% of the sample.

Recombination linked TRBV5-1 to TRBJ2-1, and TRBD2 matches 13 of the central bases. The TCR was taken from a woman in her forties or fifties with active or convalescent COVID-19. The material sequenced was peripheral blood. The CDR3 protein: CASGPGTSGTYEQFF. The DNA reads TGCGCCAGCGGACCCGGGACTAGCGGGACATATGAGCAGTTCTTC.